Included here is one TCR beta chain sequence, with context. This sample was taken from a study of blood T cell repertoires in COVID-19. On the study more broadly: Some COVID-19 samples were acute and others convalescent; all came from the United States, Italy and Spain. Sample material is recorded as cDNA or gDNA derived from T cells, B-cell-depleted T cells, or PBMCs.

Produced via immunoSEQ multiplex PCR; TCRdb's table is partial and in-frame only. The sample shows roughly 68,000 clones, approximately 85% of them seen only once. V gave up 4 bases and J gave up 4 bases, with 19 bases separating them. Looked up from germline, CDR1 is MGHDK and CDR2 is SYGVNS. This CDR3 has 16 amino acids. The sequence came from a man aged 50-60 years with acute or convalescent COVID-19. This rearrangement joins TRBV25-1 to TRBJ1-2; TRBD1 might be the D (5 bases). The specimen was peripheral blood. The CDR3 DNA is TGTGCCAGCAGTGCCGCGGATGGAGGGGCTATCTATGGCTACACCTTC. It encodes CASSAADGGAIYGYTF.